This T cell receptor beta chain was identified in a study of glioma-infiltrating T cells after dendritic cell vaccination. Germline values: CDR1 SGHDT, CDR2 YYEEEE. This CDR3 contains 15 residues. V lost 4 bases and J 3 bases, leaving 17 bases between the germline ends. Sequenced by immunoSEQ multiplex PCR; TCRdb stores in-frame clones only, minus some. Of roughly 98,000 clones listed, about nine tenths were seen once; the top ten hold approximately 14%. This sequence joins TRBV5-6 and TRBJ2-7; D might be TRBD1 (6 bases). The TCR originated in a human donor with glioblastoma. Sequenced here: blood, sampled before dendritic cell vaccination. Here the CDR3 reads CASSVYLRQDYEQYF. For the CDR3, the DNA is TGTGCCAGCAGCGTGTACCTAAGACAGGACTACGAGCAGTACTTC.